The rows below give T cell receptor beta chains drawn from one sample of a study of cytomegalovirus exposure and HLA in healthy donors. Here immunoSEQ multiplex PCR was the method, and the copy in TCRdb shows in-frame clones only, minus some. The sample holds 150,000 to 200,000 clones, around nine tenths seen once. Sample: PBMCs. These receptors were taken from a man under 40 in good health and CMV-seropositive. Both conserved end residues are part of each CDR3. D genes are given only for firm matches. The listing skips clone size in some rows; elsewhere it reads once, few, many or a size class.

>TRBJ2-5|TRBV7-9|-|TRBD2
TGTGCCAGCAGCTACGGGACTAGCGGGGGGCCCCAAGAGACCCAGTACTTC
CASSYGTSGGPQETQYF
>TRBJ2-7|TRBV5-4|-|-
TGTGCCAGCAGCTGGGGTGGCGGGATGGGTGACTCCCTCGCCTTC
CASSWGGGMGDSLAF
>TRBJ2-1|TRBV7-6|-|TRBD2
TGTGCCAGCAGCTTAGCGACTAGCGGAGCCTACAATGAGCAGTTCTTC
CASSLATSGAYNEQFF
>TRBJ2-1|TRBV5-3|-|TRBD2
TGTGCCAGAAGCTTGCTAAAATCCGTCCGGGAGGGCCCGGGGAATGAGCAGTTCTTC
CARSLLKSVREGPGNEQFF
>TRBJ1-2|TRBV19|-|-
TGTGCCAGTAGTGAAAACACAGGAGGTGGCTACACCTTC
CASSENTGGGYTF
>TRBJ2-7|TRBV4-1|-|-
TGCGCCAGCAGCCAAGGGGGGGTGGGGTCCTACGAGCAGTACTTC
CASSQGGVGSYEQYF
>TRBJ2-1|TRBV4-1|-|-
TGCGCCAGCAGCCAAGTCCGAGGTACTCCGTTCTTC
CASSQVRGTPFF
>TRBJ2-7|TRBV5-6|-|-
TGTGCCAGCAGCCCCGGGACACACTACGAGCAGTACTTC
CASSPGTHYEQYF
>TRBJ2-7|TRBV7-3|-|TRBD1
TGTGCCAGCAGCTTAGGTCCGGGACAGATCTACGAGCAGTACTTC
CASSLGPGQIYEQYF
>TRBJ2-7|TRBV30|-|-
TGTGCCTGGGCGTACAGCTCCTACGAGCAGTACTTC
CAWAYSSYEQYF
>TRBJ1-1|TRBV6-1|-|TRBD1
TGTGCCAGCAGTTCAAGGGACAGGGGGCTAACTGAAGCTTTCTTT
CASSSRDRGLTEAFF
>TRBJ2-6|TRBV28|once|-
TGTGCCACTCTAGGCTGGTCCCGCTCTGGGGCCAACGTCCTGACTTTC
CATLGWSRSGANVLTF
>TRBJ1-1|TRBV6-1|-|-
TGTGCCAGCAGTGAAGAGGCATTCCCCGGCAGGATGAACACTGAAGCTTTCTTT
CASSEEAFPGRMNTEAFF
>TRBJ1-6|TRBV4-3|-|-
TGCGCCAGCAGCCGTAGCCAGGAGCATAATTCACCCCTCCACTTT
CASSRSQEHNSPLHF
>TRBJ2-7|TRBV21-1|once|-
TGTGCCAGCAGCACCCGCCACCATTCCAGCTCCTACGAGCAGTACTTC
CASSTRHHSSSYEQYF
>TRBJ2-7|TRBV6-6|-|-
TGTGCCAGCAGTCAGACGTGGGAGCAGTACTTC
CASSQTWEQYF
>TRBJ1-1|TRBV6-5|-|-
TGTGCCAGCAGTTTGGACACTGAAGCTTTCTTT
CASSLDTEAFF
>TRBJ1-1|TRBV6-1|-|-
TGTGCCAGCAGTGAAGAGACCCTTATGAACACTGAAGCTTTCTTT
CASSEETLMNTEAFF
>TRBJ1-5|TRBV18|-|-
TGTGCCAGCTCACAGGGGAAGAATCAGCCCCAGCATTTT
CASSQGKNQPQHF
>TRBJ2-1|TRBV7-3|-|-
TGTGCCAGCAGCCCTACAGGGTTAGGGGATGAGCAGTTCTTC
CASSPTGLGDEQFF
>TRBJ2-7|TRBV7-6|-|-
TGTGCCAGCAGCCCCGGCGACAGCTACGAGCAGTACTTC
CASSPGDSYEQYF
>TRBJ2-7|TRBV9|-|TRBD2
TGTGCCAGCAGCGGAGTAGCGGGGGGGCTCTACGAGCAGTACTTC
CASSGVAGGLYEQYF
>TRBJ2-1|TRBV19|few|TRBD1
TGTGCCAGTAGTCACCGGACAGGGGGAATGAACAATGAGCAGTTCTTC
CASSHRTGGMNNEQFF
>TRBJ1-1|TRBV2|-|-
TGTGCCAGCGGTCCCTTGAGGGTTGGCACTGAAGCTTTCTTT
CASGPLRVGTEAFF
>TRBJ1-1|TRBV6-1|-|-
TGTGCCAGCAGTGAACAGGGGTCCCTCGTGAACACTGAAGCTTTCTTT
CASSEQGSLVNTEAFF
>TRBJ2-1|TRBV4-3|-|-
TGCGCCAGCAGCCCCTCGGAACCCCTGGGATACAATGAGCAGTTCTTC
CASSPSEPLGYNEQFF
>TRBJ1-1|TRBV7-3|-|TRBD1
TGTGCCAGCAGCCGCGATTGGGACAGGGGGTCGCCTGGGGCTTTCTTT
CASSRDWDRGSPGAFF
>TRBJ2-7|TRBV7-9|-|-
TGTGCCAGCAGCCGAGATGGGGGTCCCTACGAGCAGTACTTC
CASSRDGGPYEQYF
>TRBJ1-5|TRBV19|-|-
TGTGCCAGCCTCCCTGCGGGGTTCAGTCAGCCCCAGCATTTT
CASLPAGFSQPQHF
>TRBJ1-2|TRBV5-1|-|-
TGCGCCAGCAGCTCCGATGGACAGTATGGCTACACCTTC
CASSSDGQYGYTF
>TRBJ1-1|TRBV27|-|-
TGTGCCAGCAGTTCGGATAGGGTGAACACTGAAGCTTTCTTT
CASSSDRVNTEAFF